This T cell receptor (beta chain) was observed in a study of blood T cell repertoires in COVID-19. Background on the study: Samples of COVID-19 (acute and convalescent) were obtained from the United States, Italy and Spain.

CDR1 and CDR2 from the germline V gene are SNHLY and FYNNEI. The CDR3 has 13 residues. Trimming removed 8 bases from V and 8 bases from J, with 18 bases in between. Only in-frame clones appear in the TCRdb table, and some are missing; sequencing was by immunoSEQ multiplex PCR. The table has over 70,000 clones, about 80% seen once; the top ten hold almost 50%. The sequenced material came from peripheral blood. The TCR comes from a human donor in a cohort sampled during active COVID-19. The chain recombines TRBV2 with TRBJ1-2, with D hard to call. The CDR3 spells CASGSRLLRGYTF. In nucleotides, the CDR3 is TGTGCCAGCGGGTCCAGGCTCCTAAGGGGCTACACCTTC.